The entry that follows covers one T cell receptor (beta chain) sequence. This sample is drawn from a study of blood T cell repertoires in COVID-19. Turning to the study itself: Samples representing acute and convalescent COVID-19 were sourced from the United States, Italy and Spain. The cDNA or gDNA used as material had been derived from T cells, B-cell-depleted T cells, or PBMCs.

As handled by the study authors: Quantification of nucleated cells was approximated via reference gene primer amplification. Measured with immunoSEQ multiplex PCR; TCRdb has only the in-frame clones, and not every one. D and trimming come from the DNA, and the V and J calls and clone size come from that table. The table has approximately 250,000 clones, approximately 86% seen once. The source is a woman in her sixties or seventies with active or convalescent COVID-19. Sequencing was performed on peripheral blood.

The CDR3 bases are TGTGCCACCAGTACATTAGATACGCAGTATTTT. Translation gives CATSTLDTQYF. The chain recombines TRBV24-1 with TRBJ2-3; D unclear. This CDR3 is 11 amino acids long. The germline V gene has CDR1 KGHDR and CDR2 SFDVKD. V was trimmed by 6 bases and J by 5 bases, leaving 5 bases between them.